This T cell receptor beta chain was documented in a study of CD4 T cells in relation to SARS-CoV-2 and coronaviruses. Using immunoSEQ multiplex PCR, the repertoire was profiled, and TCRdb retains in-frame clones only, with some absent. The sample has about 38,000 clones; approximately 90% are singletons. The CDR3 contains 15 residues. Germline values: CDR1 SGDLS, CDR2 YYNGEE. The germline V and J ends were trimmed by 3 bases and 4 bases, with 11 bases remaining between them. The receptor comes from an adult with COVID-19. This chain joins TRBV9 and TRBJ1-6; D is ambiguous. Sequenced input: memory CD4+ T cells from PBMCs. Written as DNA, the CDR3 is TGTGCCAGCAGCGAGCAAGGACGGTATAATTCACCCCTCCACTTT. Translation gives CASSEQGRYNSPLHF.